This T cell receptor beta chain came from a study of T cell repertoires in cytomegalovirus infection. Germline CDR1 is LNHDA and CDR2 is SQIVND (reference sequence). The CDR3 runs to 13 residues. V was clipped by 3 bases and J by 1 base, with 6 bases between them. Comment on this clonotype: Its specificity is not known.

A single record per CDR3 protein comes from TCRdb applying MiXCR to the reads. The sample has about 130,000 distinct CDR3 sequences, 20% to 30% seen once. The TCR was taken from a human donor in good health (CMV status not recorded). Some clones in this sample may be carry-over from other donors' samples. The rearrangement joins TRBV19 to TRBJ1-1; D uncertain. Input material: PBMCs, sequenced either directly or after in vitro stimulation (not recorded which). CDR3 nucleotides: TGTGCCAGTAGTATGAGCGGGAACACTGAAGCTTTCTTT. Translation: CASSMSGNTEAFF.